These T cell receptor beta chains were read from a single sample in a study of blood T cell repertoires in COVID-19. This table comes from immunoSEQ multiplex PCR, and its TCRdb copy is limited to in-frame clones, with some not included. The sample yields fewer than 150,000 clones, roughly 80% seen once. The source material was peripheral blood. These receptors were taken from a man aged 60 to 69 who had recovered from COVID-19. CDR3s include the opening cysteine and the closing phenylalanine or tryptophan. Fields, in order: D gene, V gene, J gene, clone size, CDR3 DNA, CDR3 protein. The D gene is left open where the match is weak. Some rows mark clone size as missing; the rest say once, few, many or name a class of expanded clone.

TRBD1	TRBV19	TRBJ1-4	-	TGTGCCAGTAGCCCAACAGGGGGCGAGGAAAAACTGTTTTTT	CASSPTGGEEKLFF
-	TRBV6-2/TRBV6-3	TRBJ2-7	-	TGTGCCAGCAGTCTTACAGGGAACCCCTACGAGCAGTACTTC	CASSLTGNPYEQYF
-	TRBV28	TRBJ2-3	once	TGTGCCAGCAGTTTGCCGAGCGTGGCCAGCACAGATACGCAGTATTTT	CASSLPSVASTDTQYF
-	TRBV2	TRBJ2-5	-	TGTGCCAGCAGTGAATTAGCGGAAACCCAAGAGACCCAGTACTTC	CASSELAETQETQYF
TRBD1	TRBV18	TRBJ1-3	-	TGTGCCAGCTCACCGGGCCCCCCACAGGGGAGAAACACCATATATTTT	CASSPGPPQGRNTIYF
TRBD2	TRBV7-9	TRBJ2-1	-	TGTGCCAGCAGCCTCGGACTAGCGGTTTGGGAGGGGCAGTTCTTC	CASSLGLAVWEGQFF
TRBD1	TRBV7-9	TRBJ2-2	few	TGTGCCAGCGGAACAGGGGTGAACACCGGGGAGCTGTTTTTT	CASGTGVNTGELFF
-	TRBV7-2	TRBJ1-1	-	TGTGCCAGCAGCAAATTAGGGGGAGACACTGAAGCTTTCTTT	CASSKLGGDTEAFF
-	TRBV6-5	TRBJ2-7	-	TGTGCCAGCAGCCGCGCGGGCCACGAGCAGTACTTC	CASSRAGHEQYF
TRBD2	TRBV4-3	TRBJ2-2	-	TGCGCCAGCAGCCAAGATCGGGGCGGGAGGGGCACCGGGGAGCTGTTTTTT	CASSQDRGGRGTGELFF
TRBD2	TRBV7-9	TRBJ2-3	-	TGTGCCAGCAGTCAATACTCTAGCGGGAGCACAGATACGCAGTATTTT	CASSQYSSGSTDTQYF
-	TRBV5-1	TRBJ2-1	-	TGCGCCAGCAGCTTCGGAGGGAACAATGAGCAGTTCTTC	CASSFGGNNEQFF
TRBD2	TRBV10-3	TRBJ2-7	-	TGTGCCATCAGTGGAGCGACTAGCGGCGAGCAGTACTTC	CAISGATSGEQYF
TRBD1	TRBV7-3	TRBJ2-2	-	TGTGCCAGCAGAGAAGCGGCAGGGGGAAACACCGGGGAGCTGTTTTTT	CASREAAGGNTGELFF
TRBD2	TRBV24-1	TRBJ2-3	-	TGTGCGTCGTCACGGGGGGGTTCCCCAAGCCCTGACACAGATACGCAGTATTTT	CASSRGGSPSPDTDTQYF
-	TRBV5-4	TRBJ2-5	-	TGTGCCAGCAGCTTGGCCGGGGGTCGAGAGACCCAGTACTTC	CASSLAGGRETQYF
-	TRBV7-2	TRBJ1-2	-	TGTGCCAGCAGCTTAAGCGGAGTATACTATGGCTACACCTTC	CASSLSGVYYGYTF
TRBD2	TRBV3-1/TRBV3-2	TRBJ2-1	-	TGTGCCAGCAGCTCAGAAGCTAGCGGTAACTACAATGAGCAGTTCTTC	CASSSEASGNYNEQFF
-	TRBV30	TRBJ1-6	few	TGTGCCTGCGGACCACAAGGAGGCAGTTCACCCCTCCACTTT	CACGPQGGSSPLHF
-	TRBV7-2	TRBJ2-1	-	TGTGCCAGCAGCCCCCTCCAGGGAAATGAGCAGTTCTTC	CASSPLQGNEQFF
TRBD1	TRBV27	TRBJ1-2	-	TGTGCCAGCAGTTTGCAGGGGGTCAATGGCTACACCTTC	CASSLQGVNGYTF
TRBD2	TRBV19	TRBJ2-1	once	TGTGCCAGTAGTGGGGGACTAGCGGGACCCTACAATGAGCAGTTCTTC	CASSGGLAGPYNEQFF
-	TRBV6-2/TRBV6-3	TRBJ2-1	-	TGTGCCAGCAGTTACCTATGGGCGAGTGCACAGAGCTCCTACAATGAGCAGTTCTTC	CASSYLWASAQSSYNEQFF
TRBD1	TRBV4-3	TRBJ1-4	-	TGCGCCAGCAGCCAGGAGGGGACAGCAAATGAAAAACTGTTTTTT	CASSQEGTANEKLFF
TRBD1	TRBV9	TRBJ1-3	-	TGTGCCAGCAGCTTCCGACAGGGTGTAGACACCATATATTTT	CASSFRQGVDTIYF
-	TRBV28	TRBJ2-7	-	TGTGCCAGCAGCCCCCCCCGGACAGTATTTGGCGAGCAGTACTTC	CASSPPRTVFGEQYF